The 17 T cell receptor beta chains below were found in one sample sequenced in a study of T-cell memory formation after mild COVID-19. TCRdb redid the calling of the 5' RACE reads with MiXCR, one entry per CDR3 protein. The table includes approximately 200,000 distinct CDR3 sequences, around 16% detected once. Sequenced sample: PBMCs or a T cell subset sorted from them (not recorded which). Source of these receptors: an adult woman who had mild COVID-19 (a few samples of this study predate the infection). Cell type and time point are not known.

CDR3 coding DNA: TGCGCCAGCAGCCCCTGGGGGACAGGGGTAGCCTACGAGCAGTACTTC. It yields the protein CASSPWGTGVAYEQYF. The genes are TRBV4-3 and TRBJ2-7; the match to TRBD1 covers 10 bases. The CDR3 runs to 16 residues. Germline loops: CDR1 LGHNA, CDR2 YSLEER. V was pared by 4 bases and J by 2 bases, with 8 bases of the junction left unmatched.

This clonotype has more than one count but fewer than ten. The CDR3 here is CASSLVRAGEGYEQYF. CDR3 coding DNA: TGTGCCAGCAGCTTAGTTCGAGCGGGAGAGGGCTACGAGCAGTACTTC. This chain connects TRBV7-8 to TRBJ2-7, with TRBD2 identical over 8 bases. CDR3 length equals 16 residues. V was clipped by 1 base and J by 3 bases; unmatched bases: 8. Germline CDR1 is SGHVS and CDR2 is FQNEAQ.

This chain uses TRBV24-1 with TRBJ1-5; 7 bases align to TRBD1. CDR1 KGHDR and CDR2 SFDVKD come from the germline V gene. The CDR3 extends over 15 amino acids. V was clipped by 6 bases and J by 0 bases; unmatched bases: 4. The CDR3 spells CATSNTGVSNQPQHF. The CDR3 coding sequence is TGTGCCACCAGTAACACAGGGGTTAGCAATCAGCCCCAGCATTTT.

This rearrangement joins TRBV14 to TRBJ1-1; no clear D. This CDR3 contains 15 residues. The V end was cut by 1 base, the J end by 3 bases, with 12 bases between. CDR1 is SGHDN, CDR2 FVKESK, per germline. The CDR3 sequence is CASSQGLARDTEAFF. In nucleotides, the CDR3 is TGTGCCAGCAGCCAAGGGCTCGCAAGGGACACTGAAGCTTTCTTT.

The sample holds a few counts of this clonotype. The chain employs TRBV29-1 and TRBJ2-3; TRBD2 aligns across 9 bases. The CDR3 is made up of 13 amino acids. Germline V gene sequence: CDR1 SQVTM, CDR2 ANQGSEA. Trimming took 5 bases from V and 1 from J; bases not matched to a gene: 1. This CDR3 reads CSVSSGGTDTQYF. Here the CDR3 DNA reads TGCAGCGTTTCTAGCGGGGGCACAGATACGCAGTATTTT.

The gene calls are TRBV20-1 and TRBJ1-5; unclear D gene. The CDR3 contains 14 residues. Looked up from germline, CDR1 is DFQATT and CDR2 is SNEGSKA (reference sequence). V was clipped by 6 bases and J by 4 bases, with 16 bases between them. CDR3 in DNA: TGCAGTGCCCTTATGGGGTTAAAGAATCAGCCCCAGCATTTT. Translating gives CSALMGLKNQPQHF.

This clonotype was seen a few times. The chain recombines TRBV20-1 with TRBJ1-1; tentatively, D is TRBD1 (6 bases). Trimming took off 5 bases at V and 8 bases at J, with 12 bases between the two ends. The CDR3 is made up of 11 amino acids. Germline CDR1 and CDR2: DFQATT and SNEGSKA (reference sequence). The CDR3 here is CSASQGLEAFF. The CDR3 bases are TGCAGTGCTTCACAGGGCCTAGAAGCTTTCTTT.

This clonotype was recorded a few times. V is TRBV12-5 and J is TRBJ2-1, with TRBD2 as a possible D gene (7 bases). There are 17 residues in the CDR3. Trimming took 0 bases from V and 6 from J, leaving 18 bases between them. Germline CDR1 and CDR2: LGHNT and FRNRAP. The CDR3 DNA sequence: TGTGCTAGTGGTTTGGTACCTGGGGGGGCAATTGGCAATGAGCAGTTCTTC. This codes for CASGLVPGGAIGNEQFF.

This clonotype has at least ten counts. The V call is TRBV24-1, the J call TRBJ1-2, with 10 positions matching TRBD1. Germline-derived CDR1 and CDR2 are KGHDR and SFDVKD. This CDR3 comprises 15 residues. Trimming removed 3 bases from V and 2 bases from J; junction bases left unmatched: 2. The CDR3 reads CATSDPGQGNYGYTF. CDR3 DNA: TGTGCCACCAGTGATCCGGGACAGGGGAACTATGGCTACACCTTC.

This clonotype has at least ten counts. The genes are TRBV5-1 and TRBJ2-7, with TRBD2 matching 9 bases. The V gene's germline CDR1 is SGHRS and CDR2 YFSETQ. The length of the CDR3 is 15 residues. Germline trimming cut 0 bases from V and 1 base from J; bases unmatched to any gene: 2. CDR3 DNA: TGCGCCAGCAGCTTGGGTCTAGCGGGGTCCTACGAGCAGTACTTC. Translated: CASSLGLAGSYEQYF.

A few counts support this clonotype. V is TRBV9 and J is TRBJ2-3; D is ambiguous. The CDR3 extends over 15 amino acids. Between the trimmed V and J ends, which lost 0 bases and 2 bases, there was a span of 10 bases. Germline-derived CDR1 and CDR2 are SGDLS and YYNGEE. CDR3 DNA sequence: TGTGCCAGCAGCGTAGGGCCTGAAGCCACAGATACGCAGTATTTT. Its protein product is CASSVGPEATDTQYF. The full variable domain, completed using reference TRBV9 and TRBJ2-3, is DSGVTQTPKHLITATGQRVTLRCSPRSGDLSVYWYQQSLDQGLQFLIQYYNGEERAKGNILERFSAQQFPDLHSELNLSSLELGDSALYFCASSVGPEATDTQYFGPGTRLTVL.

V usage is TRBV5-6 and J usage is TRBJ2-3; 10 bases fit TRBD2. Trimming removed 1 base from V and 6 bases from J; junction bases left unmatched: 5. Germline V gene sequence: CDR1 SGHDT, CDR2 YYEEEE. The CDR3 has 15 amino acids. The CDR3 reads CASSLKAGGTDTQYF. CDR3 nucleotides: TGTGCCAGCAGCTTGAAAGCGGGAGGGACGGATACGCAGTATTTT.

The chain has TRBV15 and TRBJ2-5; D perhaps matches TRBD2 (6 bases). Germline-derived CDR1 and CDR2 are LNHNV and YYDKDF (reference sequence). Trimming took 1 base from V and 3 from J, leaving 9 bases between them. CDR3 size: 14 residues. The CDR3 nucleotides read TGTGCCACCAGCAGAGGACTAGGAGAAGAGACCCAGTACTTC. Residues: CATSRGLGEETQYF.

V gene TRBV7-2 combines with J gene TRBJ2-1, with 10 positions matching TRBD1. The CDR3 has 16 amino acids. The germline gives CDR1 SGHTA, CDR2 FQGNSA. Losses at the gene ends were 5 bases for V and 3 bases for J; bases not matched to a gene: 7. The CDR3 loop reads CASSAQGTGVYNEQFF. In DNA form, the CDR3 reads TGTGCCAGCAGCGCGCAGGGGACAGGGGTCTACAATGAGCAGTTCTTC. Based on the CDR3 plus reference TRBV7-2 and TRBJ2-1, the full variable domain is GAGVSQSPSNKVTEKGKDVELRCDPISGHTALYWYRQSLGQGLEFLIYFQGNSAPDKSGLPSDRFSAERTGGSVSTLTIQRTQQEDSAVYLCASSAQGTGVYNEQFFGPGTRLTVL.

V usage is TRBV5-1 and J usage is TRBJ2-3; D is unresolved. V was pared by 0 bases and J by 5 bases, with 16 bases between. Germline V gene sequence: CDR1 SGHRS, CDR2 YFSETQ. CDR3 length equals 16 residues. This CDR3 reads CASSLVAVPLGDTQYF. The CDR3 nucleotides read TGCGCCAGCAGCTTGGTGGCGGTCCCATTGGGAGATACGCAGTATTTT.

Only a few counts were recorded for this clonotype. The chain joins TRBV20-1 to TRBJ2-7; D might be TRBD2 (5 bases). Trimming cost V 3 bases and J 2 bases, with 11 bases left between them. This CDR3 has 13 residues. CDR1 is DFQATT and CDR2 is SNEGSKA in the germline V gene (reference sequence). The CDR3 coding sequence is TGCAGTGCTAGCTTTACGGGGACCTACGAGCAGTACTTC. Protein sequence: CSASFTGTYEQYF.

V is TRBV6-5 and J is TRBJ1-4; D is unclear. The length of the CDR3 is 13 residues. The ends were cut back, 2 bases at V and 7 bases at J, with 8 bases in the middle. Germline V gives CDR1 MNHEY, CDR2 SVGAGI. CDR3 region: CASSYGYVEKLFF. CDR3 sequence (DNA): TGTGCCAGCAGTTACGGCTACGTTGAAAAACTGTTTTTT.